This T cell receptor beta chain was documented in a study of blood T cell repertoires in COVID-19 (dated by TCRdb to 2020 to 2021). For the study in its entirety: Samples from collaborators originated in the United States, Italy and Spain and spanned both the acute and convalescent phases of COVID-19. Where available, HLA class I and class II types were taken from metadata supplied by the sample provider and were not determined by assay-based typing. The dataset comprised deeply sampled blood TCRbeta repertoires from subjects exposed to, actively infected with, or recovered from COVID-19. The samples were drawn from the first 160 participants of the ongoing ImmuneRACE study and from 1,254 subjects provided by 6 global collaborators. A de-identified subject ID, COVID-19 status, age in years and sex were almost always included in the sample metadata. The repertoires were made available in a free public database intended to serve as a resource for research on the immune response to SARS-CoV-2. The material from the prospective study consisted of cDNA or gDNA derived from T cells, B-cell-depleted T cells, or PBMCs. Beyond this particular receptor, the publication reports: Clinical and demographic metadata were provided uncurated, with the amount varying by source and participant.

Remarks on this clone: Its specific antigen is unknown. Base qualities were left out, and no much larger clone turns up one base away.

Whole blood was collected in K2EDTA tubes by collaborating institutions according to the institutions' own protocols. Collaborator samples were shipped for TCRbeta analysis as frozen whole blood, isolated PBMCs, or DNA extracted from either sample type. A distance of 16 bases separates the germline ends of V and J, which lose 2 bases and 8 bases respectively. Counted from cysteine to phenylalanine, this CDR3 has 15 amino acids. Only the CDR3 region is kept as DNA, spanning 45 bases read in frame from base 1. CDR1 and CDR2 (MNHNS, SASEGT) derive from the germline V gene. TCRbeta CDR3 regions were amplified from genomic DNA using the immunoSEQ Assay, a bias-controlled multiplex PCR. Per the original workflow: Within the assay, amplification of reference gene primers was used to estimate how many nucleated cells each sample contained. To quantify the absolute abundance of each unique TCRbeta CDR3 rearrangement, sequence reads were collapsed and filtered. For each sample, productive Simpson clonality was calculated as the square root of Simpson's diversity index over productive rearrangements. TCRdb limited this immuneACCESS table to in-frame rearrangements with V and J called. A share of clones is missing; checked studies link under half to unresolved V genes, and the rest is unexplained. V and J calls and clone size are given by that table; D and trimming were obtained from the DNA. This sample comprises hundreds of thousands of clones, approximately 80% of them detected only once. 8.6% of the sample is taken by the ten largest.

Sequencing was performed on peripheral blood. This clonotype originated in a human donor in a cohort sampled during active COVID-19. The rearrangement combines TRBV6-1 with TRBJ2-1, with the D gene not clear enough to name. The nucleotide sequence reads TGTGCCAGCAGTGAAATATACCCCGCAGTCGATGAGCAGTTCTTC. Translated, this is CASSEIYPAVDEQFF.